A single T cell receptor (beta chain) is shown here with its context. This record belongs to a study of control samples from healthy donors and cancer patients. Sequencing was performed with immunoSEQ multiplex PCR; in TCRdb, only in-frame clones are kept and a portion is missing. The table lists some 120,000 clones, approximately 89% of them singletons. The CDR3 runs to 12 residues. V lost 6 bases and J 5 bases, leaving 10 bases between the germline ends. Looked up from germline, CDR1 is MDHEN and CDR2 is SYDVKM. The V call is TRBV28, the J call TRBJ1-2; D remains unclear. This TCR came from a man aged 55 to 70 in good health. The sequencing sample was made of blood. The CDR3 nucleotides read TGTGCCAGCAGCCTTTCCCGTTATGGCTACACCTTC. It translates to CASSLSRYGYTF.